This paragraph covers one T cell receptor beta chain sequence. The antigen is not known. Clones were sequenced by immunoSEQ multiplex PCR, and TCRdb holds only the in-frame ones, with some missing. The table has 60,000 to 85,000 clones, about 90% seen once. V lost 5 bases to trimming and J lost 0 bases, with 8 bases between them. Germline V gives CDR1 MNHNS, CDR2 SASEGT. This CDR3 is built from 14 residues. The data were taken from a study of OX40 agonist ivuxolimab in advanced cancers. Study as a whole: Hepatocellular carcinoma, melanoma, renal cell or head and neck cancer affected the dose-escalation patients. Regarding the study as a whole: Patients with a partial response at 0.1-3.0 mg/kg had among the lowest clonal expansion. Among expanded peripheral T cells, antigen specificity went undetermined.

The V gene is TRBV6-1, the J gene TRBJ1-3; D not resolved. The sample in question was CD4+ or CD8+ T cells sorted from blood, obtained in a trial of the OX40 agonist ivuxolimab. The source is an adult with an advanced solid tumor such as melanoma, head and neck, liver or kidney cancer. CDR3 DNA: TGTGCCAGCAGTAGAGACAACTCTGGAAACACCATATATTTT. Protein: CASSRDNSGNTIYF.